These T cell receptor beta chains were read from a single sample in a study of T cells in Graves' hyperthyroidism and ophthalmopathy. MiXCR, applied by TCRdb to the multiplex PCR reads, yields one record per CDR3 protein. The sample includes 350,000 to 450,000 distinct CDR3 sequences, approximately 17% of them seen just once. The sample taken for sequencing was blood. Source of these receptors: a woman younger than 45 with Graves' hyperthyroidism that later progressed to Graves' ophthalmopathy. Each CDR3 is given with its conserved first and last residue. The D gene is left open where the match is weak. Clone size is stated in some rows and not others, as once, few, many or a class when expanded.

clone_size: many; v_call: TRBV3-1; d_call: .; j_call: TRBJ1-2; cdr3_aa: CASSQQGFWGGYTF; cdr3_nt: TGTGCCAGCAGCCAACAAGGTTTTTGGGGCGGCTACACCTTC
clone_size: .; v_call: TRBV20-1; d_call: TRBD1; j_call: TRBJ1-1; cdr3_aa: CSAPTYRGNTEAFF; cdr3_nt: TGCAGTGCACCCACTTACAGGGGGAACACTGAAGCTTTCTTT
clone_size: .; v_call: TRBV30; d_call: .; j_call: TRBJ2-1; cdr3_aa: CAWSPPRVAVGNEQFF; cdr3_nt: TGTGCCTGGAGTCCACCTAGAGTCGCCGTAGGCAATGAGCAGTTCTTC
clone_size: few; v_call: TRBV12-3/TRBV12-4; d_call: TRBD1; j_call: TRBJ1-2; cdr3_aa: CASSLELTGYYGYTF; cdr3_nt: TGTGCCAGCAGTTTAGAGCTGACAGGGTACTATGGCTACACCTTC
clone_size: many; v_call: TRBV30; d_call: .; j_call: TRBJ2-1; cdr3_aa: CAWSVSGFNEQFF; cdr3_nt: TGTGCCTGGAGTGTTTCAGGGTTCAATGAGCAGTTCTTC
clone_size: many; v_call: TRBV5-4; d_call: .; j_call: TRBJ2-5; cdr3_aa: CASSLRPRRGNQETQYF; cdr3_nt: TGTGCCAGCAGCTTGCGTCCCCGACGGGGAAATCAAGAGACCCAGTACTTC
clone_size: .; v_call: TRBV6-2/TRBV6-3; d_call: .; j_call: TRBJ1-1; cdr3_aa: CASSYRVVSEAFF; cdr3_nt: TGTGCCAGCAGTTACAGGGTTGTGTCGGAAGCTTTCTTT
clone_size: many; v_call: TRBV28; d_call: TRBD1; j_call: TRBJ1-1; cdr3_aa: CASSLLGQEPDTEAFF; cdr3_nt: TGTGCCAGCAGTTTACTTGGACAGGAGCCCGACACTGAAGCTTTCTTT
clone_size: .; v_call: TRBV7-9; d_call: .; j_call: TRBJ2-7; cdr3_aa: CASSLASGPYEQYF; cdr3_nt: TGTGCCAGCAGCTTAGCCAGTGGCCCCTACGAGCAGTACTTC
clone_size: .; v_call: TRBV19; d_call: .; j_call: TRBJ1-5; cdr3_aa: CASKRGMKGNHPQHF; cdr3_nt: TGTGCCAGCAAAAGAGGGATGAAGGGAAATCATCCCCAGCATTTT
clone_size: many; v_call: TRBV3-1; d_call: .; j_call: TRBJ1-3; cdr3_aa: CASSQTQGSGNTIYF; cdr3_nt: TGTGCCAGCAGCCAAACACAGGGTAGTGGAAACACCATATATTTT